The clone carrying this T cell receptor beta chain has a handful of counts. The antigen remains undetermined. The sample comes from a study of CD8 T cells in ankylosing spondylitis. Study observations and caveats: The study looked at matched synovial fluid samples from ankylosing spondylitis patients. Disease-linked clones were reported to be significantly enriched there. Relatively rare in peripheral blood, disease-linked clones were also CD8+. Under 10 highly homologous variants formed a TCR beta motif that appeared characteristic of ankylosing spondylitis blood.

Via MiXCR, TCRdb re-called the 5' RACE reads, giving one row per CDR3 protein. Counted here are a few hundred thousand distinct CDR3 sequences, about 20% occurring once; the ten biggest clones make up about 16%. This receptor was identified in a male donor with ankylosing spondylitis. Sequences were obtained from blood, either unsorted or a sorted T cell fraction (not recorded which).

The DNA for the CDR3 is TGTGCCAGCAGGGAGGAGGGGGCGCCGGGCACTGAAGCTTTCTTT. It translates to CASREEGAPGTEAFF. This chain connects TRBV6-1 to TRBJ1-1; TRBD1 matches 7 bases. Germline assignment: CDR1 MNHNS and CDR2 SASEGT. CDR3 length equals 15 residues. The ends lost 6 bases at V and 4 bases at J; junction bases unmatched: 11.